This TCR beta chain was documented in a study of human thymus T cells. Assay: immunoSEQ multiplex PCR; the TCRdb copy retains only in-frame clones and omits some. The table has 120,000 or so clones, about 93% seen once. Corrective cardiac surgery supplied the resected thymus tissue. The sequenced sample consisted of thymus tissue. This clonotype originated in a boy under three years old with a congenital heart defect but otherwise immunologically healthy.

The CDR3 nucleotides are TGTGCCAGCAGCGTAGCGACAGAAGAAGAGACCCAGTACTTC. Translation: CASSVATEEETQYF. V gene TRBV9 combines with J gene TRBJ2-5; TRBD1 is a possible D gene (5 bases). CDR3 size: 14 residues. V lost 0 bases, J lost 3 bases, and 9 bases lay in between. Germline lookup yields CDR1 SGDLS and CDR2 YYNGEE.